These T cell receptor beta chains were read from a single sample in a study of blood T cells in healthy people across ages. From the 5' RACE reads, TCRdb called clonotypes with MiXCR, one entry per CDR3 protein. The sample gives approximately 1,700,000 distinct CDR3 sequences, about two fifths of which show up once; 23% is in the top ten. The sample consisted of blood. Receptor source: a human donor in good health. Each CDR3 is given with its conserved first and last residue. The D gene is left open where the match is weak. Rows may omit the clone size; those that give it use once, few, many or a size class.

d_call: -
clone_size: once
v_call: TRBV7-9
j_call: TRBJ1-1
cdr3_aa: CASKPGQWNTEAFF
cdr3_nt: TGTGCCAGCAAACCGGGACAATGGAACACTGAAGCTTTCTTT

d_call: -
clone_size: -
v_call: TRBV3-1
j_call: TRBJ1-2
cdr3_aa: CASSQVRGTDGYTF
cdr3_nt: TGTGCCAGCAGCCAAGTCCGAGGGACGGATGGCTACACCTTC

d_call: -
clone_size: few
v_call: TRBV20-1
j_call: TRBJ2-2
cdr3_aa: CSAREALPNTGELFF
cdr3_nt: TGCAGTGCTAGAGAAGCGCTACCCAACACCGGGGAGCTGTTTTTT

d_call: TRBD1
clone_size: -
v_call: TRBV7-9
j_call: TRBJ1-6
cdr3_aa: CASSFLPGQRDSPLHF
cdr3_nt: TGTGCCAGCAGTTTCTTACCGGGACAGAGGGATTCACCCCTCCACTTT

d_call: -
clone_size: -
v_call: TRBV6-2/TRBV6-3
j_call: TRBJ1-2
cdr3_aa: CASSPLTNYGYTF
cdr3_nt: TGTGCCAGCAGCCCTCTTACTAACTATGGCTACACCTTC

d_call: -
clone_size: -
v_call: TRBV4-1
j_call: TRBJ2-1
cdr3_aa: CASSQVSSGLNEQFF
cdr3_nt: TGCGCCAGCAGCCAAGTCTCCTCAGGGCTGAATGAGCAGTTCTTC

d_call: TRBD2
clone_size: -
v_call: TRBV10-3
j_call: TRBJ2-5
cdr3_aa: CATQGGAGGLYQETQYF
cdr3_nt: TGTGCCACCCAGGGCGGTGCGGGGGGCCTGTACCAAGAGACCCAGTACTTC

d_call: TRBD2
clone_size: few
v_call: TRBV7-3
j_call: TRBJ2-1
cdr3_aa: CASSSNGGANYNEQFF
cdr3_nt: TGTGCCAGCAGCTCTAACGGGGGGGCTAACTACAATGAGCAGTTCTTC

d_call: -
clone_size: few
v_call: TRBV6-5
j_call: TRBJ1-1
cdr3_aa: CASGGRPGANTEAFF
cdr3_nt: TGTGCCAGCGGTGGCCGCCCAGGGGCAAACACTGAAGCTTTCTTT

d_call: -
clone_size: -
v_call: TRBV12-3/TRBV12-4
j_call: TRBJ2-1
cdr3_aa: CASRKEVPNEQFF
cdr3_nt: TGTGCCAGCAGAAAGGAGGTGCCTAATGAGCAGTTCTTC

d_call: TRBD1
clone_size: many
v_call: TRBV6-5
j_call: TRBJ1-5
cdr3_aa: CASSRQGGQPQHF
cdr3_nt: TGTGCCAGCAGCAGACAGGGTGGTCAGCCCCAGCATTTT

d_call: -
clone_size: -
v_call: TRBV11-2
j_call: TRBJ2-1
cdr3_aa: CASSPGTCYEQFF
cdr3_nt: TGTGCCAGCAGCCCCGGGACTTGCTACGAGCAGTTCTTC

d_call: -
clone_size: -
v_call: TRBV20-1
j_call: TRBJ2-5
cdr3_aa: CSARDGTGIETQYF
cdr3_nt: TGCAGTGCTAGAGATGGGACGGGGATAGAGACCCAGTACTTC

d_call: -
clone_size: few
v_call: TRBV20-1
j_call: TRBJ2-3
cdr3_aa: CSARDSVGTDTQYF
cdr3_nt: TGCAGTGCTAGGGACTCCGTGGGGACAGATACGCAGTATTTT

d_call: -
clone_size: -
v_call: TRBV15
j_call: TRBJ1-1
cdr3_aa: CATRVDPGDTEAFF
cdr3_nt: TGTGCCACCAGAGTTGATCCCGGGGACACTGAAGCTTTCTTT

d_call: -
clone_size: -
v_call: TRBV7-2
j_call: TRBJ2-3
cdr3_aa: CASSTPLGGTDTQYF
cdr3_nt: TGTGCCAGCAGCACCCCACTAGGGGGCACAGATACGCAGTATTTT

d_call: -
clone_size: -
v_call: TRBV20-1
j_call: TRBJ2-1
cdr3_aa: CSASLGHNEQFF
cdr3_nt: TGCAGTGCTAGTCTGGGCCACAATGAGCAGTTCTTC

d_call: TRBD2
clone_size: -
v_call: TRBV29-1
j_call: TRBJ2-5
cdr3_aa: CSATWGGPGTQDF
cdr3_nt: TGCAGCGCTACCTGGGGGGGACCGGGGACCCAGGACTTC

d_call: -
clone_size: -
v_call: TRBV29-1
j_call: TRBJ2-7
cdr3_aa: CSVETGYF
cdr3_nt: TGCAGCGTTGAGACAGGGTACTTC

d_call: TRBD1
clone_size: -
v_call: TRBV6-5
j_call: TRBJ1-4
cdr3_aa: CASTSLSGQLNEKLFF
cdr3_nt: TGTGCCAGCACCTCTCTTTCGGGACAGCTTAATGAAAAACTGTTTTTT

d_call: -
clone_size: -
v_call: TRBV29-1
j_call: TRBJ2-7
cdr3_aa: CSVVPMADEQYF
cdr3_nt: TGCAGCGTTGTCCCAATGGCAGACGAGCAGTACTTC

d_call: -
clone_size: few
v_call: TRBV29-1
j_call: TRBJ2-5
cdr3_aa: CSVVTGVETQYF
cdr3_nt: TGCAGCGTTGTCACGGGGGTAGAGACCCAGTACTTC

d_call: -
clone_size: few
v_call: TRBV5-6
j_call: TRBJ2-7
cdr3_aa: CASSFGKFYEQYF
cdr3_nt: TGTGCCAGCAGCTTTGGGAAGTTCTACGAGCAGTACTTC

d_call: -
clone_size: -
v_call: TRBV3-1
j_call: TRBJ2-7
cdr3_aa: CASSQNPGPPYEQYF
cdr3_nt: TGTGCCAGCAGCCAAAATCCCGGGCCGCCCTACGAGCAGTACTTC

d_call: TRBD1
clone_size: few
v_call: TRBV15
j_call: TRBJ1-5
cdr3_aa: CATSLGQVVGQPQHF
cdr3_nt: TGTGCCACCAGCTTGGGACAGGTTGTAGGTCAGCCCCAGCATTTT

d_call: -
clone_size: -
v_call: TRBV12-3/TRBV12-4
j_call: TRBJ2-1
cdr3_aa: CASSPDRLVPYNEQFF
cdr3_nt: TGTGCCAGCAGCCCAGACCGCCTGGTTCCCTACAATGAGCAGTTCTTC

d_call: -
clone_size: many
v_call: TRBV6-5
j_call: TRBJ2-1
cdr3_aa: CASSYSGRNEQFF
cdr3_nt: TGTGCCAGCAGTTATTCTGGGAGAAATGAGCAGTTCTTC

d_call: TRBD1
clone_size: -
v_call: TRBV4-2
j_call: TRBJ1-3
cdr3_aa: CASSQDPGGAKVGNTIYF
cdr3_nt: TGTGCCAGCAGCCAAGATCCAGGGGGCGCGAAAGTTGGAAACACCATATATTTT

d_call: TRBD1
clone_size: few
v_call: TRBV5-5
j_call: TRBJ2-7
cdr3_aa: CASSFGFLTGDYEQYF
cdr3_nt: TGTGCCAGCAGCTTTGGGTTTTTGACAGGGGATTACGAGCAGTACTTC

d_call: -
clone_size: -
v_call: TRBV4-1
j_call: TRBJ1-1
cdr3_aa: CASSQAFYSYSTEAFF
cdr3_nt: TGCGCCAGCAGCCAAGCGTTCTACAGCTACTCCACTGAAGCTTTCTTT

d_call: TRBD1
clone_size: few
v_call: TRBV10-3
j_call: TRBJ1-5
cdr3_aa: CATDRDSNQPQHF
cdr3_nt: TGTGCCACCGACAGGGATAGCAATCAGCCCCAGCATTTT

d_call: -
clone_size: -
v_call: TRBV12-3/TRBV12-4
j_call: TRBJ1-2
cdr3_aa: CASSPRIPGNSDGYTF
cdr3_nt: TGTGCCAGCAGTCCTCGTATCCCGGGGAATTCGGATGGCTACACCTTC

d_call: -
clone_size: -
v_call: TRBV9
j_call: TRBJ1-1
cdr3_aa: CASSAAWGPTEAFF
cdr3_nt: TGTGCCAGCAGCGCAGCTTGGGGTCCCACTGAAGCTTTCTTT

d_call: -
clone_size: -
v_call: TRBV7-8
j_call: TRBJ2-5
cdr3_aa: CASSPPFWRQETQYF
cdr3_nt: TGTGCCAGCAGCCCCCCCTTTTGGAGACAAGAGACCCAGTACTTC

d_call: -
clone_size: few
v_call: TRBV11-2
j_call: TRBJ2-4
cdr3_aa: CASSSYGPVGEQYF
cdr3_nt: TGTGCCAGCAGCTCATATGGGCCGGTCGGAGAGCAGTACTTC

d_call: -
clone_size: -
v_call: TRBV3-1
j_call: TRBJ2-5
cdr3_aa: CASIQDSAETQYF
cdr3_nt: TGTGCCAGCATCCAGGACTCGGCGGAGACCCAGTACTTC

d_call: TRBD2
clone_size: -
v_call: TRBV24-1
j_call: TRBJ2-5
cdr3_aa: CATSDSPITSAGGQETQYF
cdr3_nt: TGTGCCACCAGTGATTCCCCCATAACCTCAGCGGGGGGGCAAGAGACCCAGTACTTC

d_call: -
clone_size: -
v_call: TRBV12-3/TRBV12-4
j_call: TRBJ1-1
cdr3_aa: CASSLRSDSEAFF
cdr3_nt: TGTGCCAGCAGTTTAAGGAGCGACTCTGAAGCTTTCTTT

d_call: TRBD1
clone_size: -
v_call: TRBV29-1
j_call: TRBJ1-2
cdr3_aa: CSVVGQGGGYTF
cdr3_nt: TGCAGCGTTGTTGGACAGGGCGGCGGCTACACCTTC

d_call: TRBD1
clone_size: -
v_call: TRBV5-8
j_call: TRBJ2-5
cdr3_aa: CASSLAQGMVETQYF
cdr3_nt: TGTGCCAGCAGCTTGGCACAGGGGATGGTAGAGACCCAGTACTTC

d_call: -
clone_size: -
v_call: TRBV29-1
j_call: TRBJ2-2
cdr3_aa: CSVDAPNTGELFF
cdr3_nt: TGCAGCGTTGACGCACCTAACACCGGGGAGCTGTTTTTT

d_call: TRBD1
clone_size: -
v_call: TRBV9
j_call: TRBJ2-7
cdr3_aa: CASSVLQGGYEQYF
cdr3_nt: TGTGCCAGCAGCGTTCTACAGGGGGGCTACGAGCAGTACTTC

d_call: TRBD2
clone_size: few
v_call: TRBV7-3
j_call: TRBJ2-1
cdr3_aa: CASSPTPGLAGEQFF
cdr3_nt: TGTGCTAGCAGCCCCACTCCGGGACTAGCGGGGGAGCAGTTCTTC

d_call: -
clone_size: -
v_call: TRBV7-3
j_call: TRBJ1-1
cdr3_aa: CASSQSQGFLGEAFF
cdr3_nt: TGTGCCAGCAGCCAATCACAGGGATTTCTAGGTGAAGCTTTCTTT

d_call: TRBD2
clone_size: once
v_call: TRBV7-2
j_call: TRBJ2-3
cdr3_aa: CASSFIAGALGGTQYF
cdr3_nt: TGTGCCAGCAGCTTCATAGCGGGGGCGCTTGGCGGGACGCAGTATTTT

d_call: TRBD1
clone_size: few
v_call: TRBV29-1
j_call: TRBJ2-1
cdr3_aa: CSAETGFTYNEQFF
cdr3_nt: TGCAGCGCAGAGACAGGGTTCACCTACAATGAGCAGTTCTTC

d_call: TRBD1
clone_size: few
v_call: TRBV5-1
j_call: TRBJ2-5
cdr3_aa: CASSVTGQGGETQYF
cdr3_nt: TGCGCCAGCAGCGTAACCGGACAGGGCGGAGAGACCCAGTACTTC

d_call: -
clone_size: -
v_call: TRBV2
j_call: TRBJ1-6
cdr3_aa: CASSDLVSSSYNSPLHF
cdr3_nt: TGTGCCAGCAGTGACCTTGTCTCCAGCTCCTATAATTCACCCCTCCACTTT

d_call: TRBD1
clone_size: -
v_call: TRBV27
j_call: TRBJ2-4
cdr3_aa: CASGPGQYNEQYF
cdr3_nt: TGTGCCAGCGGTCCGGGACAGTACAATGAGCAGTACTTC

d_call: -
clone_size: few
v_call: TRBV7-2
j_call: TRBJ1-1
cdr3_aa: CASSLDSDKAFF
cdr3_nt: TGTGCCAGCAGCTTAGATTCAGACAAAGCTTTCTTT

d_call: TRBD1
clone_size: -
v_call: TRBV29-1
j_call: TRBJ2-3
cdr3_aa: CSVVQGGVPDTQYF
cdr3_nt: TGCAGCGTTGTACAAGGGGGCGTTCCAGATACGCAGTATTTT

d_call: -
clone_size: large
v_call: TRBV4-3
j_call: TRBJ2-6
cdr3_aa: CASSQDLGSGANVLTF
cdr3_nt: TGCGCCAGCAGCCAAGATCTGGGCTCTGGGGCCAACGTCCTGACTTTC

d_call: -
clone_size: -
v_call: TRBV12-3/TRBV12-4
j_call: TRBJ1-2
cdr3_aa: CVSSPQTNYGYTF
cdr3_nt: TGTGTCAGCAGCCCACAAACTAACTATGGCTACACCTTC